These T cell receptor beta chains were read from a single sample in a study of blood T cell repertoires in COVID-19. The repertoire was sequenced with immunoSEQ multiplex PCR; TCRdb's copy has only in-frame clones and lacks some. The sample carries 200,000 or so clones, 80% to 85% recorded once. Sequenced input: PBMCs or T cells enriched from blood (not recorded which). The receptors here all came from a middle-aged man who had recovered from COVID-19. CDR3s include the opening cysteine and the closing phenylalanine or tryptophan. A D gene is named only where the DNA matches it firmly. Clone size is shown for a subset of rows, as once, few, many or a class of expanded clone.

CDR3 protein,CDR3 DNA,V gene,clone size,D gene,J gene
CAWNAKTGGANEKLFF,TGTGCCTGGAATGCAAAAACAGGGGGCGCGAATGAAAAACTGTTTTTT,TRBV30,NA,TRBD1,TRBJ1-4
CSALTGLNTGELFF,TGCAGCGCCTTGACAGGGTTGAACACCGGGGAGCTGTTTTTT,TRBV29-1,few,TRBD1,TRBJ2-2
CASSPLQGFFSSYNEQFF,TGTGCCAGCAGTCCCCTCCAGGGCTTTTTTAGCTCCTACAATGAGCAGTTCTTC,TRBV27,NA,NA,TRBJ2-1
CASSPRTGEVEKLFF,TGTGCCAGCAGCCCAAGGACAGGGGAGGTAGAAAAACTGTTTTTT,TRBV7-9,once,TRBD1,TRBJ1-4
CASSLGARPTGGNYGYTF,TGTGCCAGCAGCTTAGGCGCGCGACCTACAGGGGGCAACTATGGCTACACCTTC,TRBV11-2,NA,TRBD1,TRBJ1-2
CASSGSATGAESNQPQHF,TGTGCCAGCAGTGGGTCCGCGACAGGGGCCGAGAGCAATCAGCCCCAGCATTTT,TRBV2,NA,TRBD1,TRBJ1-5
CASSLEPVALEAFF,TGTGCCAGCAGCTTAGAACCTGTAGCTCTCGAAGCTTTCTTT,TRBV11-2,NA,NA,TRBJ1-1
CASSLGPEDYGYTF,TGTGCCAGCAGCTTGGGACCCGAGGACTATGGCTACACCTTC,TRBV5-4,once,NA,TRBJ1-2
CASSPTGGLDYGYTF,TGTGCCAGCAGCCCAACAGGGGGCCTAGACTATGGCTACACCTTC,TRBV14,NA,TRBD1,TRBJ1-2
CSVASLGDRLDNEQFF,TGCAGCGTTGCATCCCTTGGGGACAGGCTAGACAATGAGCAGTTCTTC,TRBV29-1,few,TRBD1,TRBJ2-1
CASSLQETQYF,TGTGCCAGCAGCCTACAAGAGACCCAGTACTTC,TRBV12-3/TRBV12-4,NA,NA,TRBJ2-5
CASSLPFPRGYGYTF,TGTGCCAGCAGCTTACCGTTTCCCAGAGGCTATGGCTACACCTTC,TRBV7-9,NA,NA,TRBJ1-2
CASNPLTSGAETQYF,TGCGCCAGCAACCCGTTGACTAGCGGGGCTGAGACCCAGTACTTC,TRBV5-1,NA,TRBD2,TRBJ2-5
CASSPDTMYNEQFF,TGTGCCAGCTCACCAGACACCATGTACAATGAGCAGTTCTTC,TRBV18,once,NA,TRBJ2-1
CASSRGAYSNQPQHF,TGTGCCAGTAGTCGGGGGGCCTATAGCAATCAGCCCCAGCATTTT,TRBV19,NA,NA,TRBJ1-5
CASSPLPRTGATNEKLFF,TGCGCCAGCAGTCCCCTCCCTAGGACAGGGGCAACTAATGAAAAACTGTTTTTT,TRBV5-1,few,TRBD1,TRBJ1-4
CASSLGRFQGALPGELFF,TGCGCCAGCAGCTTGGGGCGGTTTCAGGGGGCGCTCCCCGGGGAGCTGTTTTTT,TRBV5-1,NA,TRBD1,TRBJ2-2
CASSQDNLRAFF,TGTGCCAGCAGCCAAGACAACCTACGGGCTTTCTTT,TRBV3-1/TRBV3-2,NA,NA,TRBJ1-1